This T cell receptor beta chain was sequenced for a study of T cell changes during pregnancy in multiple sclerosis. Generated by immunoSEQ multiplex PCR, the TCRdb table keeps only in-frame clones and is missing some. The table lists about 73,000 clones, about 90% of them singletons. Source: peripheral blood, taken after pregnancy. This TCR was recovered from a female donor in good health, enrolled as a control in a pregnancy study.

The CDR3 loop is CASSGGQGGYVNTEAFF. The CDR3 nucleotides are TGCGCCAGCAGCGGTGGACAGGGGGGCTACGTGAACACTGAAGCTTTCTTT. The chain links TRBV5-1 to TRBJ1-1, with 10 bases that match TRBD1. Germline V lookup: CDR1 SGHRS, CDR2 YFSETQ. V shed 4 bases and J 0 bases; nucleotides not matched to a gene: 9. The CDR3 contains 17 residues.